This is a list of T cell receptor beta chains from one sample in a study of blood T cell repertoires in COVID-19. Clones were sequenced by immunoSEQ multiplex PCR, and TCRdb holds only the in-frame ones, with some missing. The data show around 220,000 clones, 80% to 90% seen once. Sample: peripheral blood. These TCRs come from a man younger than 35 with active or convalescent COVID-19. The CDR3 runs from the conserved cysteine through the conserved F or W. The D gene is left open where the match is weak. Where a row states a size, it is once, few, many or the class of an expanded clone; other rows omit it.

clone_size d_call j_call v_call cdr3_aa cdr3_nt
- TRBD1 TRBJ2-1 TRBV30 CAWSAGTDNEQFF TGTGCCTGGAGTGCCGGGACAGACAATGAGCAGTTCTTC
many TRBD2 TRBJ2-7 TRBV10-3 CAISEPGASGMSEQYF TGTGCCATCAGTGAGCCCGGGGCTAGCGGGATGAGTGAGCAGTACTTC
once - TRBJ1-1 TRBV4-1 CASSQRIGNTEAFF TGCGCCAGCAGCCAGCGAATCGGGAACACTGAAGCTTTCTTT
- - TRBJ2-7 TRBV5-4 CASNADGSSAEQYF TGTGCCAGCAATGCGGACGGGAGCTCCGCCGAGCAGTACTTC
- - TRBJ1-1 TRBV19 CASSIQGPNTEAFF TGTGCCAGTAGTATCCAGGGGCCAAACACTGAAGCTTTCTTT
- TRBD2 TRBJ2-1 TRBV10-3 CAISDLAGGSTGYEQFF TGTGCCATCAGTGATTTAGCGGGAGGGTCCACGGGGTATGAGCAGTTCTTC
once TRBD2 TRBJ2-1 TRBV15 CATRASGSEQFF TGTGCCACCAGGGCCAGCGGGAGTGAGCAGTTCTTC
- - TRBJ1-3 TRBV15 CATSREVSGFYPGNTIYF TGTGCCACCAGCAGAGAGGTTTCCGGTTTCTACCCTGGAAACACCATATATTTT
- TRBD1 TRBJ2-7 TRBV4-3 CASSQGRDRAIYEQYF TGCGCCAGCAGCCAAGGCAGGGACAGGGCAATCTACGAGCAGTACTTC
- TRBD2 TRBJ2-7 TRBV5-5 CASSTYGGANYEQYF TGTGCCAGCAGCACTTACGGGGGGGCCAACTACGAGCAGTACTTC